The rows below give T cell receptor beta chains drawn from one sample of a study of CD8+ T cells in alopecia areata. Sequencing was performed with immunoSEQ multiplex PCR; in TCRdb, only in-frame clones are kept and a portion is missing. The sample includes about 210,000 clones, more than 30% of them seen just once. The sample consisted of CD4+ T cells sorted from blood, taken at approximately week 30, from a patient treated with tofacitinib. These receptors came from a human donor with alopecia areata. Each CDR3 is given without its conserved first and last residue.

TRBV20-1 SASPETQY
TRBV11-2 ASSLERVTNEQF
TRBV11-2 ASSLDGGGTDTQY
TRBV6-5 ASSLRTGWTGELF
TRBV29-1 SVEGAGRRRRGSYNEQF
TRBV5-6 ASSLRLAGVTEQF
TRBV6-6 AISWSDEQY
TRBV5-6 ASSLPGTDQPQH
TRBV5-1 ASSLGPGGNQPQH
TRBV11-2 ASSPYSVAARETQY
TRBV30 AWRDVGARRTGELF
TRBV2 ASSARTSGNIQY
TRBV15 ATSDGQAFTPQH
TRBV7-2 ASSATGLADTQY
TRBV18 ASSRSGTGGSGNTIY
TRBV29-1 SVVGLGSGEAF
TRBV7-2 ASSLRGSKNIQY
TRBV5-4 ASSLDNRGDTQY
TRBV4-1 ASSQILAQETQY
TRBV5-1 ASSPGQANQPQH
TRBV7-3 ASSLTRNEQF
TRBV25-1 ASSEKGGPEAF
TRBV5-6 ASSSTTVYGYT
TRBV5-1 ASSSQETQY
TRBV5-1 ASSVQGSHEQY
TRBV7-8 ATDTSGANVLT
TRBV30 AWIPRVDTIY
TRBV10-1 ASSESIGSGANVLT
TRBV4-2 ASSQDVVGGAYEQY
TRBV25-1 ASSEPGRGRFEQY
TRBV5-1 ASSFGQDYNEQF
TRBV18 ASSPPGTRNTIY
TRBV30 AWSVSGGRTNEQF
TRBV2 ASSVRMNTEAF
TRBV5-1 ASTPGTNYGYT
TRBV30 TWSIGGTDTQY
TRBV4-1 ASSQDPGRNNEQF